This T cell receptor (beta chain) was recovered during a study of CD8+CD57+ T cells in acquired aplastic anemia. Study background: Across the sorted CD4+ and CD8+ cells, DNA amounts averaged 3.2 ug. Healthy CD8+ samples averaged approximately 9.9 million reads. Study outcomes and limitations: Some 28 CD8+ CDR3 sequences occurred in both the patients and the controls.

The CDR3 sequence is 13 residues long. The V and J ends lost 1 base and 8 bases respectively, with 11 bases between them. Germline values: CDR1 LGHDT, CDR2 YNNKEL (reference sequence). Genomic DNA templated the TCR beta VDJ and CDR3 profiling. From the reads, TCRdb called clonotypes with MiXCR, one entry per CDR3 protein. The sample holds some 220,000 distinct CDR3 sequences, roughly 35% seen once. For this clonotype: Its antigen is unidentified.

The rearrangement uses TRBV3-1 and TRBJ1-1; no definite D call. Sequencing was performed on sorted CD4+, CD8+, or CD8+CD57+ T cells (not recorded which) from PBMCs. The sequence derives from a human donor in good health, serving as a control. Here the CDR3 reads CASSQGYGTEAFF. The CDR3 DNA is TGTGCCAGCAGCCAAGGATATGGAACAGAAGCTTTCTTT.